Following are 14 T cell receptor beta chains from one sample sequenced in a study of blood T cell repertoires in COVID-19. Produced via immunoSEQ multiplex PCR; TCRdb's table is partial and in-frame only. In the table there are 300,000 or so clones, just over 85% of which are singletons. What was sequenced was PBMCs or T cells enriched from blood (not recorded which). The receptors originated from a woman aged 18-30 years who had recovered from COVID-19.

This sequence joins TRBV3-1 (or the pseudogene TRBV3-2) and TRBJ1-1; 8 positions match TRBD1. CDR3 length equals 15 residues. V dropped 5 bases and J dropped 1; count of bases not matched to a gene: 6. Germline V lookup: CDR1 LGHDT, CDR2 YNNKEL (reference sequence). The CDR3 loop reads CASSLDRERNTEAFF. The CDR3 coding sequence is TGTGCCAGCAGCTTGGACAGGGAGAGGAACACTGAAGCTTTCTTT.

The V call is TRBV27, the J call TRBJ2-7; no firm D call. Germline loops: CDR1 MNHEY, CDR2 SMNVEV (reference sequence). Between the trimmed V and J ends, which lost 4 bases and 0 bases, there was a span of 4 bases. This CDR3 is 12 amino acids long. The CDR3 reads CASSSFSYEQYF. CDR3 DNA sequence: TGTGCCAGCAGTTCATTCTCCTACGAGCAGTACTTC.

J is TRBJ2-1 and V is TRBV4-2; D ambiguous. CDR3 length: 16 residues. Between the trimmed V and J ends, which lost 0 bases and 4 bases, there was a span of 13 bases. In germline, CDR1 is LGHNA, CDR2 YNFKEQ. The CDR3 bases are TGTGCCAGCAGCCAAGATCTGGCGGAGCCGTACAATGAGCAGTTCTTC. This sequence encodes CASSQDLAEPYNEQFF.

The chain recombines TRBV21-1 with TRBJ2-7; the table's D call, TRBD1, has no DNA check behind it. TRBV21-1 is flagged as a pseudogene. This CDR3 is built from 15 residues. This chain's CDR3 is CASSKGGTGAYEQYF. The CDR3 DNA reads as TGTGCCAGCAGCAAAGGGGGGACAGGGGCCTACGAGCAGTACTTC.

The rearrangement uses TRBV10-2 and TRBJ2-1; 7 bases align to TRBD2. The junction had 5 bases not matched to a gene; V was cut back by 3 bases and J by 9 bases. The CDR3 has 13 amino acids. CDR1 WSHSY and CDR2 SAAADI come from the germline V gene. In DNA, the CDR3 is TGCGCCAGCAGTGACTGGCGGGAGAGTGAGCAGTTCTTC. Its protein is CASSDWRESEQFF.

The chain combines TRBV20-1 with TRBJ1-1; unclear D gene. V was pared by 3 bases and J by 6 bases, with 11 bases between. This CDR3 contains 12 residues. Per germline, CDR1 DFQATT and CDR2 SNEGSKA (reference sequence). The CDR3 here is CSASLFSPEAFF. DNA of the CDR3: TGCAGTGCTAGTTTGTTCTCCCCTGAAGCTTTCTTT.

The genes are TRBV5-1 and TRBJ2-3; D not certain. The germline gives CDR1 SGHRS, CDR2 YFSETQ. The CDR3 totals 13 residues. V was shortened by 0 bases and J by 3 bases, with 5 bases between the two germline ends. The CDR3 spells CASSLGLTDTQYF. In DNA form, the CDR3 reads TGCGCCAGCAGCTTGGGCCTAACAGATACGCAGTATTTT.

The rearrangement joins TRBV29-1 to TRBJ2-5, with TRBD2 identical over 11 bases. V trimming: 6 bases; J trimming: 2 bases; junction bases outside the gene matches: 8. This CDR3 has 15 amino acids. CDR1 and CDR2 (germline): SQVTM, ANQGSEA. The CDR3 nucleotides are TGCAGCGTCCTATCCCTAGCGGGGGGTCAAGAGACCCAGTACTTC. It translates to CSVLSLAGGQETQYF. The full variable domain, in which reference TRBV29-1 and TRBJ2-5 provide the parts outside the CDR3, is SAVISQKPSRDICQRGTSLTIQCQVDSQVTMMFWYRQQPGQSLTLIATANQGSEATYESGFVIDKFPISRPNLTFSTLTVSNMSPEDSSIYLCSVLSLAGGQETQYFGPGTRLLVL.

The CDR3 reads CASSHMPDRPNTEAFF. The CDR3 DNA reads as TGCGCCAGCAGCCACATGCCCGACAGACCGAACACTGAAGCTTTCTTT. V and J are TRBV23-1 and TRBJ1-1, with D possibly TRBD1 on 5 matching bases. TRBV23-1 is recorded as an ORF, its role being uncertain. The CDR3 totals 16 residues. With 6 bases removed from V and 1 base from J, the gap between germline ends came to 18 bases.

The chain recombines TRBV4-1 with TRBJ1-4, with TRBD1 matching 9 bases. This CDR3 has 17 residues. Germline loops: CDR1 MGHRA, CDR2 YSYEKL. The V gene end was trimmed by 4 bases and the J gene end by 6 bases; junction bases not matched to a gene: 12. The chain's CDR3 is CASSRGQGMDRHEKLFF. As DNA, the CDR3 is TGCGCCAGCAGCCGCGGACAGGGGATGGATCGTCATGAAAAACTGTTTTTT.

CDR3 in amino acids: CASSDSTSGGTNTQYF. DNA of the CDR3: TGTGCCAGCAGTGACTCAACTAGCGGGGGTACTAATACGCAGTATTTT. The chain is built from TRBV6-4 and TRBJ2-3; 11 nucleotides match TRBD2. CDR1 and CDR2 (germline): MRHNA, SNTAGT. The J segment lost 7 bases and the V segment lost 0 bases, leaving 6 bases of the junction unmatched. The CDR3 loop spans 16 amino acids.

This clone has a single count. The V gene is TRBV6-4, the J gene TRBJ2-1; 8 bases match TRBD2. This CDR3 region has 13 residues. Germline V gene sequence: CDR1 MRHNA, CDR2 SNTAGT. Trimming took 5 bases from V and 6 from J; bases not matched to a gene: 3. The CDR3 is CASSSGRGNEQFF. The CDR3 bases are TGTGCCAGCAGTAGCGGGAGAGGCAATGAGCAGTTCTTC.

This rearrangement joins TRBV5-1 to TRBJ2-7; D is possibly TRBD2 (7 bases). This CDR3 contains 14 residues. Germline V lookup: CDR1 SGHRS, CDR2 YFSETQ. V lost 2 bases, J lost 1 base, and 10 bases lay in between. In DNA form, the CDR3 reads TGCGCCAGCAGCTTACAGGGAGGGTCCTACGAGCAGTACTTC. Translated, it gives CASSLQGGSYEQYF. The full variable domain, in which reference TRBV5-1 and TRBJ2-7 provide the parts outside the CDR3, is KAGVTQTPRYLIKTRGQQVTLSCSPISGHRSVSWYQQTPGQGLQFLFEYFSETQRNKGNFPGRFSGRQFSNSRSEMNVSTLELGDSALYLCASSLQGGSYEQYFGPGTRLTVT.

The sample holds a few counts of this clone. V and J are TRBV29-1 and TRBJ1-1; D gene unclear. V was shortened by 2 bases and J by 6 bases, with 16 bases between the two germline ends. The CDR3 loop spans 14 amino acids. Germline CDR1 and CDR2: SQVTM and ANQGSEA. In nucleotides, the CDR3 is TGCAGCGTTGAACCTAACGGGGTAGGTGCTGAAGCTTTCTTT. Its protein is CSVEPNGVGAEAFF.